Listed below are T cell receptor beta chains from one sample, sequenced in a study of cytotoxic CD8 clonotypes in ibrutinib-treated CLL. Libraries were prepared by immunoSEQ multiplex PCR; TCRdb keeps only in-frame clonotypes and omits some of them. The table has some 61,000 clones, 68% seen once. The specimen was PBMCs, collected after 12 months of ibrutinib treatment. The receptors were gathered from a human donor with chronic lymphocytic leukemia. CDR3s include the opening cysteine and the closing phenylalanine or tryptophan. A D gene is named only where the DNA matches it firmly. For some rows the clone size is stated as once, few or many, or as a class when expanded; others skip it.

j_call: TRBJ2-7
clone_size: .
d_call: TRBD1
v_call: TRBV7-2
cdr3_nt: TGTGCCAGCAGCTTCGGACAGGGGATTTACGAGCAGTACTTC
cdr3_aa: CASSFGQGIYEQYF

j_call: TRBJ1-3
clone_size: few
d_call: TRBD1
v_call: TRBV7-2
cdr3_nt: TGTGCCAGCAGCTCAGTGACAGGGGTCGGAAACACCATATATTTT
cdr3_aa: CASSSVTGVGNTIYF

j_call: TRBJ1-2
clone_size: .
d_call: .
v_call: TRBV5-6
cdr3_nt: TGTGCCAGCAGCTTTTCCCTCTATGGCTACACCTTC
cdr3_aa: CASSFSLYGYTF

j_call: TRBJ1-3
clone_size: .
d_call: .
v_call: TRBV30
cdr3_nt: TGTGCCTGGAGGACTTCAGGGTACTCTGGAAACACCATATATTTT
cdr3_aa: CAWRTSGYSGNTIYF

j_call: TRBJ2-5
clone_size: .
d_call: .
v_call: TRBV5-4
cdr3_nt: TGTGCCAGCAGCTTAGATACGGGGACCCGAGAGACCCAGTACTTC
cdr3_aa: CASSLDTGTRETQYF

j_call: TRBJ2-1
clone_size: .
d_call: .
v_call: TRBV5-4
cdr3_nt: TGTGCCAGCACGCGGGATTCCTACAATGAGCAGTTCTTC
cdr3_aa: CASTRDSYNEQFF

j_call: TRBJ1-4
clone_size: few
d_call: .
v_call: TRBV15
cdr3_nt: TGTGCCACCAGCAGAGTTGTAGGGATGAATGAAAAACTGTTTTTT
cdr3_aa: CATSRVVGMNEKLFF

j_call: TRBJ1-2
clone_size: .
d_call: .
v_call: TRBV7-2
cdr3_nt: TGTGCCAGCAGCCAAACATTGGGCTATGGCTACACCTTC
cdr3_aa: CASSQTLGYGYTF

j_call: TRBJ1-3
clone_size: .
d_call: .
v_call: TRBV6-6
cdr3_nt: TGTGCCAGCAGCTTGGGGCCGCCAAGGGACACCATATATTTT
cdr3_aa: CASSLGPPRDTIYF

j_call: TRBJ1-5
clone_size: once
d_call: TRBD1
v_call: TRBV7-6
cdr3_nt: TGTGCCAGCAGCTTAGAGAGGGACAGGGCTGGCAATCAGCCCCAGCATTTT
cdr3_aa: CASSLERDRAGNQPQHF

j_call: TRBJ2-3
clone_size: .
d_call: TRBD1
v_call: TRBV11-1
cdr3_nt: TGTGCCAGCAGCTCCCAAGGACAGGGGACAGATACGCAGTATTTT
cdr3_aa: CASSSQGQGTDTQYF

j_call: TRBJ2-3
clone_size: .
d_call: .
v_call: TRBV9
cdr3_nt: TGTGCCAGCAGCGTTTCATCTCCGGGACCCGGGGCGGGAGATACGCAGTATTTT
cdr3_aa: CASSVSSPGPGAGDTQYF

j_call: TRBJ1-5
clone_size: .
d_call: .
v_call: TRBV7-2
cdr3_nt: TGTGCCAGCAGCTTAAGAGCAGGACCCCAGCATTTT
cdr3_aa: CASSLRAGPQHF

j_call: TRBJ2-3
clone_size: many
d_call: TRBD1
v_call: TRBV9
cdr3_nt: TGTGCCAGCAGCGCGTGGGACAGTGCTGCGGCCACGCAGTATTTT
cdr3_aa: CASSAWDSAAATQYF

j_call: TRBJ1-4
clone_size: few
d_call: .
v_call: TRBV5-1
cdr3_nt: TGCGCCAGCAGCTTGATGGACAGTGAAAAACTGTTTTTT
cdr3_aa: CASSLMDSEKLFF

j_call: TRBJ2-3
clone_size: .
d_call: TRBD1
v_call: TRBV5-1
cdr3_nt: TGCGCCAGCACTGAGGGGGCCGGGACAGATACGCAGTATTTT
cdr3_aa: CASTEGAGTDTQYF

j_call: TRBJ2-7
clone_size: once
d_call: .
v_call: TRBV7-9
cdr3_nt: TGTGCCAGCAGCCGTCCGGGACAGCGGGGAAGGGACTACGAGCAGTACTTC
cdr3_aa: CASSRPGQRGRDYEQYF

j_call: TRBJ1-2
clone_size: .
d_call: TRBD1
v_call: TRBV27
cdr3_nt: TGTGCCAGCAGTTTGATGGGACAGCCGATAGGCTATGGCTACACCTTC
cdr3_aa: CASSLMGQPIGYGYTF

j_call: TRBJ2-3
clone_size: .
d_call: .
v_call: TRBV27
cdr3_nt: TGTGCCAGCAGTCTCCTCGACTCAGGAAACACAGATACGCAGTATTTT
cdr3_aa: CASSLLDSGNTDTQYF

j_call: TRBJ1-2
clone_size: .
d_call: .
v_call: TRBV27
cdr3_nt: TGTGCCAGCAGTTTTAGAGGGTCCCCTGGCTACACCTTC
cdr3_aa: CASSFRGSPGYTF

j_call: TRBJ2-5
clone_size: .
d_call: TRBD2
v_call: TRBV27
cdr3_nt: TGTGCCAGCAGTCCCGGGACTAGCGGGGCGCACCAAGAGACCCAGTACTTC
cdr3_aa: CASSPGTSGAHQETQYF

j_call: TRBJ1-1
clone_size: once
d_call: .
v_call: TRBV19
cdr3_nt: TGTGCCAGTAGTTTGACGACAGGACGGAGGACTGAAGCTTTCTTT
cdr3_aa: CASSLTTGRRTEAFF

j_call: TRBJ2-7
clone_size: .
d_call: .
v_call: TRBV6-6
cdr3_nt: TGTGCCAGCAACGACGCGGGGAAAACTCGGGAGCAGTACTTC
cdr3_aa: CASNDAGKTREQYF

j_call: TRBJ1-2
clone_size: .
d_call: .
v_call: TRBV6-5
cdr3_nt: TGTGCCAGCAGTTACTCCCGGGGAGCTAACTATGGCTACACCTTC
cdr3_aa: CASSYSRGANYGYTF

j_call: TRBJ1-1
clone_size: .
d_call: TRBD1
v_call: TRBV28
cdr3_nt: TGTGCCAGCAGTTTAACGGGACAGGGATCCACTGAAGCTTTCTTT
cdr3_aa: CASSLTGQGSTEAFF

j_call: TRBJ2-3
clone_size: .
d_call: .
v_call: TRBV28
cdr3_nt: TGTGCCAGCAGTTTAAGCGTAGGCGGCACAGATACGCAGTATTTT
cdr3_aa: CASSLSVGGTDTQYF

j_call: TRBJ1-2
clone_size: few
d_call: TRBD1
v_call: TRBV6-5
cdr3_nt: TGTGCCAGCAGGTCCACAGGGGGTCAAGCTGATGGCTACACCTTC
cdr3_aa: CASRSTGGQADGYTF

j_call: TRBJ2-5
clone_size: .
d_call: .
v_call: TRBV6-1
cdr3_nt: TGTGCCAGCAGTGAAGTTAGGGGGGAGACCCAGTACTTC
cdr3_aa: CASSEVRGETQYF

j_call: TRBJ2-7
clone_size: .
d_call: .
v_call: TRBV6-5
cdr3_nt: TGTGCCAGCAGAGGCGGGACGACCTACGAGCAGTACTTC
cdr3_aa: CASRGGTTYEQYF

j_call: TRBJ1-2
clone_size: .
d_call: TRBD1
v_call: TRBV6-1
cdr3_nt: TGTGCCACGACCAGGGACAGGGAGGAGGGCTACACCTTC
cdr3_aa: CATTRDREEGYTF

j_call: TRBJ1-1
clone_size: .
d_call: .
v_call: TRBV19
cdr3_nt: TGTGCCAGTAGTATAGTGGTTGGGAGCTTCAACACTGAAGCTTTCTTT
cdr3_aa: CASSIVVGSFNTEAFF

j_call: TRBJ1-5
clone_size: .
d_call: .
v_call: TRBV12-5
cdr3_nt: TGTGCTAGTGGCCAGGGAAGGAACAATCAGCCCCAGCATTTT
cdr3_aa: CASGQGRNNQPQHF

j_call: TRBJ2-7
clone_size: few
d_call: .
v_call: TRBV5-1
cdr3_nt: TGCGCCAGCAGCTTAACAGCTCAACCAGCTTACGAGCAGTACTTC
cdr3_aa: CASSLTAQPAYEQYF

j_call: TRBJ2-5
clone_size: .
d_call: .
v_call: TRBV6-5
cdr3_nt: TGTGCCAGCAGTTACCTTGGCTTCGGTAGTTCGGAGACCCAGTACTTC
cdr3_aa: CASSYLGFGSSETQYF

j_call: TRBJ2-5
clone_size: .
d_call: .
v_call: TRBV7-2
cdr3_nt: TGTGCCAGCAGCTTTGGCAGGGTCGTAGAGACCCAGTACTTC
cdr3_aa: CASSFGRVVETQYF

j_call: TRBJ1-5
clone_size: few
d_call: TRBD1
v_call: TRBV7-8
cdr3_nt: TGTGCCAGCAGCTTAGATGCGGGGACAGGGTGGGGGCGGAGTAGCAATCAGCCCCAGCATTTT
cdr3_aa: CASSLDAGTGWGRSSNQPQHF

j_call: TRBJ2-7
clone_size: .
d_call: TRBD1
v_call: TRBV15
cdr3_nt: TGTGCCACCAGCAGAGAAGGGGACAGTAGCGAGCAGTACTTC
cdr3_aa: CATSREGDSSEQYF

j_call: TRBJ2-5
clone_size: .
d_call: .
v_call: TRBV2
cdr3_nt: TGTGCCAGCAGTGGACAAGAGACCCAGTACTTC
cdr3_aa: CASSGQETQYF

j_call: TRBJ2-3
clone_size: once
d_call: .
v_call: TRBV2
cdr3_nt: TGTGCCAGCTCTAACAGCTTTAGGGGTACGCAGTATTTT
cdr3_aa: CASSNSFRGTQYF

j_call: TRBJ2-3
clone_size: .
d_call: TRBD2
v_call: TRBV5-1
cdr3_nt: TGCGCCAGCAGCTTAAATAGCGGGGGGGCAACAGATACGCAGTATTTT
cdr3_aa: CASSLNSGGATDTQYF

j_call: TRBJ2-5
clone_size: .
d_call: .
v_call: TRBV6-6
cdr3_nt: TGTGCCAGCAGTTACGCCGGCGTGGATAAGACCCAGTACTTC
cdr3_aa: CASSYAGVDKTQYF

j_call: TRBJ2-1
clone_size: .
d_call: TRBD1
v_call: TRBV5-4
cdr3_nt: TGTGCCAGCAGCTCCCTCGACAGGGGGTCCTACAATGAGCAGTTCTTC
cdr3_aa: CASSSLDRGSYNEQFF

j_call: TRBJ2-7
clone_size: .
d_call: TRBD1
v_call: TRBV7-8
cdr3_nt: TGTGCCAGCAGCTTAGGGACAGGGATGACCTACGAGCAGTACTTC
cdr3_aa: CASSLGTGMTYEQYF

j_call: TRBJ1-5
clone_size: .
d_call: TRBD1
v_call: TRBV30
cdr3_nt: TGTGCCTGGAGTGGACAGGGGAGCCATAGCAATCAGCCCCAGCATTTT
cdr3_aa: CAWSGQGSHSNQPQHF

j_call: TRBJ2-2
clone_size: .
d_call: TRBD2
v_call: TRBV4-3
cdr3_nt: TGCGCCAGCAGCCCCGGGACTAGTAACACCGGGGAGCTGTTTTTT
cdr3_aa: CASSPGTSNTGELFF

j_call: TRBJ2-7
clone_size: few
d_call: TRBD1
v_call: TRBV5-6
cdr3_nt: TGTGCCAGCAGCGCAAAGGGACAGGGGGCCTACGAGCAGTACTTC
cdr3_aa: CASSAKGQGAYEQYF

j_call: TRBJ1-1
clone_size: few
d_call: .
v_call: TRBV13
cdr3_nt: TGTGCCAGCAGCTTGGAGGGGTTCACTGAAGCTTTCTTT
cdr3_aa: CASSLEGFTEAFF

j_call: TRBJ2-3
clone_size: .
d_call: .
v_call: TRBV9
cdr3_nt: TGTGCCAGCAGCGTAGGGACAGCCAGCACAGATACGCAGTATTTT
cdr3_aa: CASSVGTASTDTQYF